The 21 T cell receptor beta chains below were found in one sample sequenced in a study of Ad26.COV2.S vaccination and SARS-CoV-2 variants. Documented treatment: 15 to 20 received Ad26.COV2.S at low or high dose, single or two shots; five or six received placebo; per-sample allocation not given. After the first vaccine or placebo injection, samples were drawn on day 63. The protocol was immunoSEQ multiplex PCR, while the TCRdb copy is restricted to in-frame clones and leaves out a portion. This table has about 370,000 clones, approximately 90% appearing once. The specimen comprised peripheral blood, sampled in a trial of Ad26.COV2.S vaccine versus placebo. The receptor source for this set is a person between 18 and 59 years old who received the Ad26.COV2.S COVID-19 vaccine or a placebo.

The chain recombines TRBV18 with TRBJ1-1, with D perhaps matching TRBD1 (5 bases). In germline, CDR1 is KGHSH, CDR2 LQKENI. Trimming took off 3 bases at V and 2 bases at J, with 16 bases between the two ends. The CDR3 length is 16 residues. CDR3 coding DNA: TGTGCCAGCTCACCTTCGTCCGGGACTCTAAACACTGAAGCTTTCTTT. This sequence encodes CASSPSSGTLNTEAFF.

Here the CDR3 DNA reads TGCGCCAGCAGTGAGGATCTCCACGGCGAGCAGTACTTC. As protein: CASSEDLHGEQYF. V gene TRBV10-1 combines with J gene TRBJ2-7; D gene unclear. Germline V gives CDR1 WNHNN, CDR2 SYGVQD (reference sequence). The length of the CDR3 is 13 residues. V was pared by 2 bases and J by 6 bases, with 11 bases between.

V and J are TRBV29-1 and TRBJ1-6; D gene unclear. With 5 bases removed from V and 2 bases from J, the gap between germline ends came to 7 bases. CDR3 length: 13 amino acids. Germline assignment: CDR1 SQVTM and CDR2 ANQGSEA. DNA of the CDR3: TGCAGCGTTTTGGAGACCTATAATTCACCCCTCCACTTT. Protein product: CSVLETYNSPLHF. Full variable domain (outside the CDR3, taken from reference TRBV29-1 and TRBJ1-6): SAVISQKPSRDICQRGTSLTIQCQVDSQVTMMFWYRQQPGQSLTLIATANQGSEATYESGFVIDKFPISRPNLTFSTLTVSNMSPEDSSIYLCSVLETYNSPLHFGNGTRLTVT.

The rearrangement joins TRBV7-2 to TRBJ1-1; D ambiguous. This CDR3 region has 12 residues. V was clipped by 5 bases and J by 5 bases, with 9 bases between them. The V gene's germline CDR1 is SGHTA and CDR2 FQGNSA. In nucleotides, the CDR3 is TGTGCCAGCAGCCTGCAGGCAACTGAAGCTTTCTTT. It specifies CASSLQATEAFF.

This sequence joins TRBV23-1 and TRBJ2-7, with 7 bases lining up with TRBD1. TRBV23-1 is an open reading frame, and its role is uncertain. The CDR3 sequence is 14 residues long. V shed 0 bases, J shed 4 bases, and the junction held 3 bases outside the gene matches. The DNA for the CDR3 is TGCGCCAGCAGTCAATCGGCCAGGGGGTACGAGCAGTACTTC. Its translation is CASSQSARGYEQYF.

As regards this clone: Other DNA sequences in the sample encode the same CDR3. The rearrangement joins TRBV19 to TRBJ1-5; no firm D call. Per germline, CDR1 LNHDA and CDR2 SQIVND (reference sequence). V dropped 5 bases and J dropped 1 base, with 3 bases sitting between them. CDR3 size: 12 residues. The CDR3 region has the DNA TGTGCCAGTAGTGGGAGCAATCAGCCCCAGCATTTT. The encoded protein is CASSGSNQPQHF. The full variable domain, in which reference TRBV19 and TRBJ1-5 provide the parts outside the CDR3, is DGGITQSPKYLFRKEGQNVTLSCEQNLNHDAMYWYRQDPGQGLRLIYYSQIVNDFQKGDIAEGYSVSREKKESFPLTVTSAQKNPTAFYLCASSGSNQPQHFGDGTRLSIL.

This clone appeared a single time. V is TRBV19 and J is TRBJ1-4; 8 bases fit TRBD1. The germline gives CDR1 LNHDA, CDR2 SQIVND (reference sequence). This CDR3 spans 14 amino acids. With V trimmed by 4 bases and J by 5 bases, 3 bases remained unmatched. The CDR3 reads CASSTGQANEKLFF. For the CDR3, the DNA is TGTGCCAGTAGTACGGGACAGGCCAATGAAAAACTGTTTTTT.

This chain links TRBV4-1 with TRBJ2-7; TRBD1 aligns across 7 bases. Germline lookup yields CDR1 MGHRA and CDR2 YSYEKL. V was clipped by 4 bases and J by 4 bases; unmatched bases: 13. This CDR3 has 16 residues. CDR3 DNA: TGCGCCAGCAGCCCCCGTTTTGACAGGGATGTTTACGAGCAGTACTTC. This sequence encodes CASSPRFDRDVYEQYF.

The genes are TRBV11-2 and TRBJ1-6; D might be TRBD1 (5 bases). Germline CDR1 is SGHAT and CDR2 is FQNNGV. V shed 5 bases and J shed 8 bases, with 13 bases lying between them. CDR3 length: 14 amino acids. The CDR3 bases are TGTGCCAGCAGCACCACGGGGCGGGATTCACCCCTCCACTTT. Protein sequence: CASSTTGRDSPLHF.

The J gene is TRBJ1-1, the V gene TRBV7-2; D uncertain. The CDR3 length is 14 residues. CDR1 and CDR2 (germline): SGHTA, FQGNSA. Trimming cost V 0 bases and J 1 base, with 6 bases left between them. CDR3 amino acids: CASSLARGNTEAFF. The CDR3 coding sequence is TGTGCCAGCAGCTTAGCGCGGGGGAACACTGAAGCTTTCTTT.

This chain links TRBV4-1 with TRBJ2-7; D gene ambiguous. Trimming took 0 bases from V and 0 from J, leaving 9 bases between them. CDR1 and CDR2 (germline): MGHRA, YSYEKL. CDR3 length: 15 residues. CDR3 protein: CASSQEGRNSYEQYF. CDR3 bases: TGCGCCAGCAGCCAAGAGGGCAGAAACTCCTACGAGCAGTACTTC.

The rearrangement links TRBV25-1 to TRBJ1-5; no definite D call. The CDR3 is 13 residues long. Germline V gene sequence: CDR1 MGHDK, CDR2 SYGVNS. The V and J ends lost 6 bases and 7 bases respectively, with 13 bases between them. The CDR3 spells CASSHNGLQPQHF. In DNA form, the CDR3 reads TGTGCCAGCAGCCACAACGGGCTGCAGCCCCAGCATTTT.

V is TRBV7-9 and J is TRBJ2-5; 7 bases map to TRBD2. There are 16 residues in the CDR3. V gave up 2 bases and J gave up 1 base; unmatched junction bases: 7. Germline V gives CDR1 SEHNR, CDR2 FQNEAQ (reference sequence). CDR3 coding DNA: TGTGCCAGCAGCTTAAGTCTCGGCGGGGGCCAAGAGACCCAGTACTTC. Protein product: CASSLSLGGGQETQYF.

The CDR3 DNA follows: TGTGCCAGCAGCCAAGAGGGACGTTTAGGGGTGTTTTTT. Residues: CASSQEGRLGVFF. This sequence joins TRBV3-1 (or the pseudogene TRBV3-2) and TRBJ1-4; D is possibly TRBD1 (5 bases). V dropped 0 bases and J dropped 15 bases, with 14 bases sitting between them. Germline-derived CDR1 and CDR2 are LGHDT and YNNKEL (reference sequence). The length of the CDR3 is 13 residues.

This rearrangement joins TRBV18 to TRBJ1-1; TRBD1 is a possible D gene (5 bases). The CDR3 contains 13 residues. Germline V gene sequence: CDR1 KGHSH, CDR2 LQKENI. V gave up 0 bases and J gave up 3 bases, with 5 bases separating them. The CDR3 region is CASSPPGDTEAFF. DNA for the CDR3: TGTGCCAGCTCACCACCGGGGGACACTGAAGCTTTCTTT.

This clone was detected a few times. V usage is TRBV7-8 and J usage is TRBJ1-3; a weak D match, TRBD1 (6 bases). This CDR3 has 13 amino acids. The ends were cut back, 5 bases at V and 8 bases at J, with 13 bases in the middle. The germline V gene has CDR1 SGHVS and CDR2 FQNEAQ. The CDR3 DNA sequence: TGTGCCAGCAGCCTCGACCGGGGGCACACCATATATTTT. Translating gives CASSLDRGHTIYF.

The V gene is TRBV6-6, the J gene TRBJ2-1, with TRBD2 matching 10 bases. Germline V gene sequence: CDR1 MNHNY, CDR2 SVGAGI (reference sequence). The CDR3 is 16 residues long. V gave up 5 bases and J gave up 7 bases; unmatched junction bases: 11. The CDR3 DNA reads as TGTGCCAGCAGTAAGATAAGCGGGGGGGCTTGGAATGAGCAGTTCTTC. Translating it yields CASSKISGGAWNEQFF.

This clone was recorded many times. CDR3 residues: CAISDGRYSYEQYF. Here the CDR3 DNA reads TGTGCCATCAGTGACGGGAGGTACTCCTACGAGCAGTACTTC. The chain is built from TRBV10-3 and TRBJ2-7; 7 bases fit TRBD2. The CDR3 contains 14 residues. Per germline, CDR1 ENHRY and CDR2 SYGVKD. V trimming: 3 bases; J trimming: 0 bases; junction bases outside the gene matches: 2.

The V gene is TRBV20-1, the J gene TRBJ2-1, with 7 nucleotides matching TRBD2. The V segment lost 6 bases and the J segment 3 bases; nucleotides outside the gene matches: 5. This CDR3 contains 13 residues. Germline V lookup: CDR1 DFQATT, CDR2 SNEGSKA (reference sequence). CDR3 coding DNA: TGCAGTGCCAGTCGGGACTACTACAATGAGCAGTTCTTC. Translating it yields CSASRDYYNEQFF.

J is TRBJ2-2 and V is TRBV11-3, with 10 nucleotides matching TRBD2. After removal of 5 bases from V and 2 bases from J, the junction contained 17 bases not matched to a gene. The CDR3 contains 20 residues. Per the germline V gene, CDR1 is SGHNT and CDR2 is YENEEA. In nucleotides, the CDR3 is TGTGCCAGCAGCCCTAGCCCGTCTCTAGCGGGGGCTCCCAACACCGGGGAGCTGTTTTTT. It yields the protein CASSPSPSLAGAPNTGELFF.

The chain couples TRBV11-2 to TRBJ1-1; unclear D gene. V was cut by 1 base and J by 1 base, with 16 bases left in between. From germline, CDR1 is SGHAT and CDR2 FQNNGV. This CDR3 comprises 17 residues. For the CDR3, the DNA is TGTGCCAGCAGCTTAGGGGCTCAGACCGTGAAGAACACTGAAGCTTTCTTT. It translates to CASSLGAQTVKNTEAFF.